The next 18 T cell receptor beta chains were all read from a single sample in a study of T cell responses to AZD1222 COVID-19 vaccine. Assay: immunoSEQ multiplex PCR; the TCRdb copy retains only in-frame clones and omits some. The sample holds about 140,000 clones, around 89% seen once. The input for sequencing was peripheral blood, taken 28 days after the second AZD1222 dose. Receptors originate from an adult who received the AZD1222 COVID-19 vaccine.

The J gene is TRBJ1-1, the V gene TRBV12-3 or TRBV12-4; D perhaps matches TRBD1 (5 bases). Deletions cut 5 bases from V and 6 bases from J, with 7 bases between. The CDR3 has 11 amino acids. CDR3: CASSAGPEAFF. The CDR3 DNA reads as TGTGCCAGCAGTGCAGGGCCTGAAGCTTTCTTT.

This chain links TRBV11-2 with TRBJ2-1; the D gene is possibly TRBD1 (6 bases). The CDR3 is 14 amino acids. V lost 7 bases to trimming and J lost 1 base, with 11 bases between them. The germline V gene has CDR1 SGHAT and CDR2 FQNNGV. The CDR3 region is CASTSGHSYNEQFF. The CDR3 nucleotides are TGTGCCAGCACCTCGGGACATTCCTACAATGAGCAGTTCTTC.

V is TRBV5-1 and J is TRBJ2-1, with 10 bases fitting TRBD2. Germline V gene lookup returns CDR1 SGHRS and CDR2 YFSETQ. CDR3 length: 16 amino acids. V lost 2 bases and J lost 3; bases outside the gene matches: 5. Here the CDR3 reads CASSFGASGGYNEQFF. CDR3 bases: TGCGCCAGCAGCTTTGGGGCTAGCGGGGGCTACAATGAGCAGTTCTTC.

This chain joins TRBV5-1 and TRBJ2-7; D perhaps matches TRBD1 (5 bases). Per the germline V gene, CDR1 is SGHRS and CDR2 is YFSETQ. Trimming left V 0 bases short and J 1 base short, with 8 bases between. This CDR3 region has 14 residues. The CDR3: CASSLAGSSYEQYF. In DNA, the CDR3 is TGCGCCAGCAGCTTGGCAGGGTCGTCCTACGAGCAGTACTTC.

The genes are TRBV15 and TRBJ2-2; D is uncertain. The V gene lost 8 bases and the J gene lost 2 bases, with 12 bases spanning the gap. Germline CDR1 reads LNHNV; CDR2 reads YYDKDF (reference sequence). The CDR3 runs 14 residues. The CDR3 loop reads CATSRAGNTGELFF. For the CDR3, the DNA is TGTGCCACCTCCCGAGCAGGAAACACCGGGGAGCTGTTTTTT.

The chain is built from TRBV12-2 and TRBJ1-5; the D call in the table, TRBD1, was not verified against the DNA. TRBV12-2 is recorded as a pseudogene. CDR3 length: 17 residues. The CDR3 nucleotides read TGTGCAAGTCGCTTTGGCAGTAGGGGGCGACGCAATCAGCCCCAGCATTTT. Translation gives CASRFGSRGRRNQPQHF.

The V gene is TRBV28, the J gene TRBJ1-2, with 8 bases identical to TRBD1. Germline V gives CDR1 MDHEN, CDR2 SYDVKM. The V and J ends lost 7 bases and 8 bases, in that order; junction bases with no gene match: 18. This CDR3 contains 16 residues. CDR3 residues: CASTFTKPGGVSGYTF. CDR3 coding DNA: TGTGCCAGCACCTTTACTAAACCAGGGGGCGTTTCGGGCTACACCTTC.

In this sample, this clone turned up once. The chain links TRBV20-1 to TRBJ1-5; 9 bases match TRBD1. Germline V CDR1 and CDR2: DFQATT, SNEGSKA (reference sequence). V shed 6 bases and J 0 bases; nucleotides not matched to a gene: 15. The CDR3 covers 18 residues. This CDR3 reads CSASEDRGPKYSNQPQHF. CDR3 in DNA: TGCAGTGCAAGTGAGGACAGGGGCCCAAAGTATAGCAATCAGCCCCAGCATTTT.

Only one count was recorded for this clone. The V gene is TRBV27, the J gene TRBJ2-2, with a tentative D call TRBD2 (6 bases). Trimming cost V 3 bases and J 5 bases, with 13 bases left between them. Per the germline V gene, CDR1 is MNHEY and CDR2 is SMNVEV (reference sequence). The CDR3 covers 15 residues. Here the CDR3 DNA reads TGTGCCAGCAGTTTGCGGGGAAGGGAAACCGGGGAGCTGTTTTTT. Translating it yields CASSLRGRETGELFF.

This clone came up a few times. J is TRBJ2-7 and V is TRBV3-1 (or the pseudogene TRBV3-2), with unresolved D. The CDR3 has 11 amino acids. The germline V gene encodes CDR1 LGHDT and CDR2 YNNKEL (reference sequence). V dropped 0 bases and J dropped 6 bases, with 3 bases sitting between them. CDR3 residues: CASSQDGEQYF. The CDR3 region has the DNA TGTGCCAGCAGCCAAGATGGCGAGCAGTACTTC.

The J gene is TRBJ2-2, the V gene TRBV19; a possible D gene is TRBD2 (5 bases). Germline assignment: CDR1 LNHDA and CDR2 SQIVND (reference sequence). The V end lost 0 bases, the J end lost 6 bases, and 20 bases lay between the germline ends. The CDR3 has 18 amino acids. For the CDR3, the DNA is TGTGCCAGTAGTATAGATCTTTGGGAGTCGGCACTATCCGGGGAGCTGTTTTTT. Translation: CASSIDLWESALSGELFF. Full variable domain (rest looked up from reference TRBV19 and TRBJ2-2): DGGITQSPKYLFRKEGQNVTLSCEQNLNHDAMYWYRQDPGQGLRLIYYSQIVNDFQKGDIAEGYSVSREKKESFPLTVTSAQKNPTAFYLCASSIDLWESALSGELFFGEGSRLTVL.

This clone has just a few counts. The rearrangement joins TRBV6-4 to TRBJ1-5; D call uncertain. Germline V gene lookup returns CDR1 MRHNA and CDR2 SNTAGT. V was trimmed by 9 bases and J by 1 base, leaving 13 bases between them. The CDR3 spans 14 residues. In DNA form, the CDR3 reads TGTGCCAGTGACTCGCCCGACAGCAATCAGCCCCAGCATTTT. Amino acids: CASDSPDSNQPQHF.

The CDR3 region has the DNA TGTGCCAGCAACCTTCATTCAGGGGGCAGACAGCCCCAGCATTTT. This sequence encodes CASNLHSGGRQPQHF. This rearrangement joins TRBV7-2 to TRBJ1-5; 8 bases fit TRBD1. CDR1 and CDR2 from the germline V gene are SGHTA and FQGNSA. The CDR3 runs 15 residues. The J segment lost 7 bases and the V segment lost 7 bases, leaving 12 bases of the junction unmatched. The full variable domain, with the rest looked up from reference TRBV7-2 and TRBJ1-5, is GAGVSQSPSNKVTEKGKDVELRCDPISGHTALYWYRQSLGQGLEFLIYFQGNSAPDKSGLPSDRFSAERTGGSVSTLTIQRTQQEDSAVYLCASNLHSGGRQPQHFGDGTRLSIL.

V is TRBV20-1 and J is TRBJ1-4, with TRBD1 matching over 9 bases. The J segment lost 10 bases and the V segment lost 3 bases, leaving 6 bases of the junction unmatched. The CDR3 spans 13 residues. Germline CDR1 DFQATT, CDR2 SNEGSKA (reference sequence). CDR3 sequence (DNA): TGCAGTGCTAGTGCACAGGGGGCCCGAAAACTGTTTTTT. This codes for CSASAQGARKLFF.

The rearrangement links TRBV6-5 to TRBJ2-7; no clear D. CDR3 length: 13 amino acids. V lost 10 bases to trimming and J lost 0 bases, with 13 bases between them. Germline-derived CDR1 and CDR2 are MNHEY and SVGAGI. The CDR3 sequence: CATQLSGSYEQYF. Here the CDR3 DNA reads TGTGCCACCCAGCTTTCGGGCTCCTACGAGCAGTACTTC.

This chain links TRBV6-5 with TRBJ2-3, with D perhaps TRBD2 (7 bases). Looked up from germline, CDR1 is MNHEY and CDR2 is SVGAGI. CDR3 length equals 15 residues. The germline V and J ends were trimmed by 5 bases and 4 bases, with 16 bases remaining between them. Here the CDR3 reads CASSLGGRKSDTQYF. CDR3 DNA: TGTGCCAGCAGTCTGGGGGGGCGCAAATCAGATACGCAGTATTTT.

This rearrangement joins TRBV28 to TRBJ1-1; 7 positions agree with TRBD1. There are 14 residues in the CDR3. After removal of 6 bases from V and 6 bases from J, the junction contained 10 bases not matched to a gene. CDR1 is MDHEN, CDR2 SYDVKM, per germline. The chain's CDR3 is CASRPTGSFAEAFF. DNA for the CDR3: TGTGCCAGCAGGCCGACAGGGTCTTTTGCTGAAGCTTTCTTT. Complete variable domain (other parts from reference TRBV28 and TRBJ1-1): DVKVTQSSRYLVKRTGEKVFLECVQDMDHENMFWYRQDPGLGLRLIYFSYDVKMKEKGDIPEGYSVSREKKERFSLILESASTNQTSMYLCASRPTGSFAEAFFGQGTRLTVV.

The V gene is TRBV9, the J gene TRBJ2-2; TRBD1 aligns across 7 bases. This CDR3 contains 16 residues. J was trimmed by 6 bases and V by 4 bases; bases with no gene match: 12. Germline V CDR1 and CDR2: SGDLS, YYNGEE. This CDR3 reads CASSPSGTQGAGELFF. As DNA, the CDR3 is TGTGCCAGCAGCCCCAGTGGAACCCAGGGGGCCGGGGAGCTGTTTTTT.